This TCR beta chain is from a study of T cell responses to AZD1222 COVID-19 vaccine. Sequencing was performed with immunoSEQ multiplex PCR; in TCRdb, only in-frame clones are kept and a portion is missing. The sample carries 150,000 to 200,000 clones, approximately 93% recorded once. V was trimmed by 4 bases and J by 1 base, leaving 14 bases between them. CDR3 length: 16 amino acids. Germline-derived CDR1 and CDR2 are KGHDR and SFDVKD. The clonotype was recovered from an adult in good health. The rearrangement links TRBV24-1 to TRBJ2-3; D is undetermined. The specimen was peripheral blood, collected on day 0 of AZD1222 vaccination. This CDR3 is CATSESVGGGTDTQYF. The CDR3 DNA is TGTGCCACCAGTGAATCCGTTGGCGGTGGCACAGATACGCAGTATTTT.